The subject of this entry is one TCR beta chain. This clone occurred a few times. Its antigen target is currently unknown. No base quality values were provided; no much bigger clone lies one nucleotide off. The library was generated by the immunoSEQ multiplex PCR assay. Here the immuneACCESS table is served through TCRdb, limited to in-frame sequences with V and J called. Missing clones are a known gap in these copies; in checked studies unresolved V genes cover under half, and the rest lacks a known reason. The sample data list 50,000 or so clones, and roughly three quarters of these were observed just once. The top ten constitute approximately 12% of the sample. The data were obtained in a study of radiotherapy plus CTLA-4 blockade in lung cancer (dated by TCRdb to the late 2010s). For the study in its entirety: Among enrolled patients, about 19% had an objective response and roughly 30% reached disease control. Study-wide findings and limitations: After treatment with radiotherapy and ipilimumab, TCR clones that came from tumors expanded in the peripheral blood. Increased serum interferon-beta after radiation, together with early dynamic changes in blood T cell clones, were reported to be the strongest predictors of response.

In this study, focal radiation therapy paired with CTLA-4 blockade (ipilimumab) was tested in patients who had chemo-refractory metastatic non-small-cell lung cancer. The germline V gene sets CDR1 to SGHAT and CDR2 to FQNNGV. V loses 1 base, J loses 2 bases, and the germline ends lie 10 bases apart. Counted from cysteine to phenylalanine, this CDR3 has 15 amino acids. Only the CDR3 portion is preserved as DNA: 45 bases, with reading frame beginning at the first base. The sequenced sample was peripheral blood, obtained from a patient treated with radiotherapy plus ipilimumab. This sequence originates from a human donor with non-small cell lung cancer who had stable disease on radiotherapy plus ipilimumab. The rearrangement combines TRBV11-2 with TRBJ2-3, with a tentative D gene TRBD2 over 5 matching bases. Read as DNA, the sequence is TGTGCCAGCAGCTTAGGAGGGATTTCCACAGATACGCAGTATTTT. Its amino acids are CASSLGGISTDTQYF.